This TCR beta chain was documented in a study of T cells in Graves' hyperthyroidism and ophthalmopathy. Study background: Peripheral blood was taken when the disease was first diagnosed, before any treatment began.

The CDR3 contains 13 residues. CDR1 and CDR2 from the germline V gene are LGHNA and YNFKEQ. V was trimmed by 3 bases and J by 0 bases, leaving 4 bases between them. Whole-study findings and limits: Progression to ophthalmopathy was predicted a median of 6.5 months early.

Amplification yielded TCR beta CDR3 regions, with RNA transcripts as the source. A set of HTBI primers served as the primers for a first-round RT-PCR of the TCR CDR3. One entry per CDR3 protein, called by TCRdb with MiXCR from the multiplex PCR reads. The table shows about 290,000 distinct CDR3 sequences, with about an eighth occurring only once. About this clonotype itself: Antigen specificity is unknown.

A sample of blood taken at first hyperthyroidism diagnosis preceded any ophthalmopathy symptoms. This receptor was taken from a woman aged 25 to 39 with Graves' hyperthyroidism that later progressed to Graves' ophthalmopathy. Sequenced sample: blood. V gene TRBV4-2 combines with J gene TRBJ2-3; D remains ambiguous. Here the CDR3 DNA reads TGTGCCAGCAGCCAGACTAGCACAGATACGCAGTATTTT. It specifies CASSQTSTDTQYF.